What follows is one T cell receptor (beta chain) and its context. This record comes from a study of technical replicates of blood from a few donors. CDR1 is SGHNT, CDR2 YENEEA, per germline. The CDR3 is 17 residues long. The junction had 7 bases not matched to a gene; V was cut back by 4 bases and J by 8 bases. This table comes from immunoSEQ multiplex PCR, and its TCRdb copy is limited to in-frame clones, with some not included. This sample has approximately 79,000 clones, with 85% to 95% found just once. This chain links TRBV11-3 with TRBJ2-2, with 16 bases lining up with TRBD2. The source material was T cells isolated from PBMCs. This receptor was identified in a human donor in good health. The CDR3 nucleotides are TGTGCCAGCAGCTCCGGGACTAGCGGGAGGGCCTCTGGGGAGCTGTTTTTT. This codes for CASSSGTSGRASGELFF. Complete variable domain (other parts from reference TRBV11-3 and TRBJ2-2): EAGVVQSPRYKIIEKKQPVAFWCNPISGHNTLYWYLQNLGQGPELLIRYENEEAVDDSQLPKDRFSAERLKGVDSTLKIQPAELGDSAVYLCASSSGTSGRASGELFFGEGSRLTVL.